These 24 T cell receptor beta chains were all obtained from the same sample, sequenced in a study of CD8+ T cells in alopecia areata. Investigators isolated RNA and reverse transcribed it into cDNA to act as the sequencing template. Clones were read by immunoSEQ multiplex PCR, and TCRdb kept only the in-frame ones, dropping some. The sample yields 150,000 to 250,000 clones, 50% to 60% seen once. Treatment given: oral pan-JAK inhibitor, 5-10 mg twice daily. The source material was CD4+ T cells sorted from blood, sampled at week 4, from a patient treated with tofacitinib. All receptors come from a human donor with alopecia areata.

The chain has TRBV5-1 and TRBJ1-1; 7 nucleotides align to TRBD1. The length of the CDR3 is 16 residues. With V trimmed by 5 bases and J by 0 bases, 10 bases remained unmatched. Germline loops: CDR1 SGHRS, CDR2 YFSETQ. CDR3 protein: CASSSQGGPMNTEAFF. CDR3 coding DNA: TGCGCCAGCAGTTCGCAGGGGGGCCCAATGAACACTGAAGCTTTCTTT.

This clone was seen more than once but under ten times. This rearrangement joins TRBV28 to TRBJ1-1, with D possibly being TRBD1 (5 bases). The CDR3 is made up of 17 amino acids. Germline values: CDR1 MDHEN, CDR2 SYDVKM. Trimming removed 8 bases from V and 0 bases from J, with 22 bases in between. The CDR3 DNA sequence: TGTGCCAGCGACCGGAGGGACCCCCTTCCGATGAACACTGAAGCTTTCTTT. Encoded protein: CASDRRDPLPMNTEAFF.

This chain connects TRBV6-5 to TRBJ1-6, with D unresolved. Germline loops: CDR1 MNHEY, CDR2 SVGAGI. The CDR3 runs to 14 residues. Trimming removed 2 bases at V and 6 bases at J, with 8 bases between. The CDR3 here is CASSYAETNSPLHF. The CDR3 nucleotides read TGTGCCAGCAGTTACGCTGAGACTAATTCACCCCTCCACTTT.

The chain couples TRBV5-4 to TRBJ2-2; 7 bases match TRBD2. This CDR3 is built from 16 residues. The germline V gene has CDR1 SGHNT and CDR2 YYREEE (reference sequence). Germline trimming cut 6 bases from V and 2 bases from J; bases unmatched to any gene: 10. CDR3 sequence reads: CASTRGSPANTGELFF. CDR3 in DNA: TGTGCCAGCACCCGCGGGAGCCCCGCTAACACCGGGGAGCTGTTTTTT.

This clone was counted a few times. The rearrangement uses TRBV5-4 and TRBJ2-7; 14 bases map to TRBD2. CDR3 size: 18 residues. The V gene end was trimmed by 0 bases and the J gene end by 3 bases; junction bases not matched to a gene: 8. The V gene's germline CDR1 is SGHNT and CDR2 YYREEE (reference sequence). The CDR3: CASSLAVKTSGGGYEQYF. The DNA of the CDR3 is TGTGCCAGCAGCTTGGCGGTAAAGACTAGCGGGGGGGGCTACGAGCAGTACTTC. Supplemented by reference TRBV5-4 and TRBJ2-7, the full variable domain reads ETGVTQSPTHLIKTRGQQVTLRCSSQSGHNTVSWYQQALGQGPQFIFQYYREEENGRGNFPPRFSGLQFPNYSSELNVNALELDDSALYLCASSLAVKTSGGGYEQYFGPGTRLTVT.

This clone was counted a few times. The gene calls are TRBV30 and TRBJ2-2; 7 bases are shared with TRBD2. Trimming cost V 2 bases and J 6 bases; bases outside gene matches: 9. CDR3 length equals 15 residues. Germline V CDR1 and CDR2: GTSNPN, SVGIG (reference sequence). The CDR3 sequence: CAWSTWGGAAGELFF. DNA for the CDR3: TGTGCCTGGAGTACCTGGGGAGGGGCGGCCGGGGAGCTGTTTTTT.

V gene TRBV2 combines with J gene TRBJ1-4, with D tentatively TRBD1 (5 bases). Trimming took off 8 bases at V and 0 bases at J, with 10 bases between the two ends. Per germline, CDR1 SNHLY and CDR2 FYNNEI. CDR3 size: 14 residues. CDR3 loop: CASGDPPTNEKLFF. The CDR3 DNA sequence: TGTGCCAGCGGGGACCCCCCAACTAATGAAAAACTGTTTTTT. Full variable domain (missing parts from reference TRBV2 and TRBJ1-4): EPEVTQTPSHQVTQMGQEVILRCVPISNHLYFYWYRQILGQKVEFLVSFYNNEISEKSEIFDDQFSVERPDGSNFTLKIRSTKLEDSAMYFCASGDPPTNEKLFFGSGTQLSVL.

The rearrangement links TRBV7-9 to TRBJ1-1; possible D gene TRBD1, 5 bases. The CDR3 is 14 amino acids. The V end was cut by 2 bases, the J end by 3 bases, with 10 bases between. Germline CDR1 and CDR2: SEHNR and FQNEAQ (reference sequence). CDR3 in amino acids: CASSLFRADTEAFF. In nucleotides, the CDR3 is TGTGCCAGCAGCTTATTCAGGGCTGACACTGAAGCTTTCTTT.

The genes are TRBV15 and TRBJ2-7; 11 nucleotides agree with TRBD1. With V trimmed by 6 bases and J by 3 bases, 7 bases remained unmatched. Germline V gene sequence: CDR1 LNHNV, CDR2 YYDKDF (reference sequence). CDR3 length: 15 amino acids. The CDR3 sequence is CATRRSGTGGYEQYF. CDR3 in DNA: TGTGCCACCAGGCGATCCGGGACAGGGGGCTACGAGCAGTACTTC.

The rearrangement uses TRBV14 and TRBJ2-2, with no clear D. Trimming left V 4 bases short and J 4 bases short, with 7 bases between. The CDR3 has 13 amino acids. CDR1 SGHDN and CDR2 FVKESK come from the germline V gene. The CDR3 DNA is TGTGCCAGCAGCCGATCCCGCACCGGGGAGCTGTTTTTT. Translated: CASSRSRTGELFF.

This chain links TRBV11-2 with TRBJ2-7, with D uncertain. CDR1 SGHAT and CDR2 FQNNGV come from the germline V gene. V was clipped by 5 bases and J by 3 bases, with 8 bases between them. CDR3 length: 12 amino acids. CDR3 residues: CASSPRLYEQYF. DNA for the CDR3: TGTGCCAGCAGCCCCCGACTCTACGAGCAGTACTTC.

This rearrangement joins TRBV4-2 to TRBJ1-6, with no clear D. Trimming removed 4 bases at V and 6 bases at J, with 7 bases between. CDR1 is LGHNA and CDR2 is YNFKEQ in the germline V gene. The CDR3 sequence is 13 residues long. CDR3 DNA sequence: TGTGCCAGCAGCCCGACCGGTAATTCACCCCTCCACTTT. It yields the protein CASSPTGNSPLHF.

This clone was counted between two and nine times. This chain joins TRBV5-1 and TRBJ1-4; unclear D gene. This CDR3 has 15 amino acids. Germline V gene sequence: CDR1 SGHRS, CDR2 YFSETQ. V was shortened by 2 bases and J by 0 bases, with 8 bases between the two germline ends. The CDR3 sequence is CASSFTASTNEKLFF. CDR3 sequence (DNA): TGCGCCAGCAGCTTTACCGCCTCAACTAATGAAAAACTGTTTTTT.

The genes are TRBV6-5 and TRBJ1-1; 7 bases are a match to TRBD1. CDR1 MNHEY and CDR2 SVGAGI come from the germline V gene. J was trimmed by 6 bases and V by 8 bases; bases with no gene match: 3. The CDR3 totals 11 residues. CDR3 sequence: CASHRGPEAFF. The CDR3 DNA reads TGTGCCAGCCACAGGGGCCCTGAAGCTTTCTTT.

DNA of the CDR3: TGCGCCAGCAGCCAAGTTGATCTAGTGTCCTACAATGAGCAGTTCTTC. Protein sequence: CASSQVDLVSYNEQFF. The chain joins TRBV4-1 to TRBJ2-1; unclear D gene. Deletions cut 1 base from V and 1 base from J, with 11 bases between. CDR1 is MGHRA, CDR2 YSYEKL, per germline. CDR3 size: 16 residues.

This clone was seen a handful of times. The V call is TRBV27, the J call TRBJ2-7; no definite D call. V shed 8 bases and J shed 7 bases, with 15 bases lying between them. The CDR3 length is 12 residues. Germline-derived CDR1 and CDR2 are MNHEY and SMNVEV (reference sequence). This chain's CDR3 is CASHSLKWEQYF. The CDR3 nucleotides are TGTGCCAGCCATTCCCTGAAGTGGGAGCAGTACTTC.

The chain employs TRBV7-8 and TRBJ1-6; no clear D. The CDR3 contains 15 residues. V lost 0 bases and J 5 bases, leaving 8 bases between the germline ends. Germline V CDR1 and CDR2: SGHVS, FQNEAQ. CDR3 sequence: CASSLAAQDNSPLHF. The CDR3 DNA sequence: TGTGCCAGCAGCTTAGCAGCCCAGGATAATTCACCCCTCCACTTT. Looking up the rest from reference TRBV7-8 and TRBJ1-6 gives the full variable domain: GAGVSQSPRYKVAKRGQDVALRCDPISGHVSLFWYQQALGQGPEFLTYFQNEAQLDKSGLPSDRFFAERPEGSVSTLKIQRTQQEDSAVYLCASSLAAQDNSPLHFGNGTRLTVT.

The gene calls are TRBV5-1 and TRBJ2-3, with 7 nucleotides matching TRBD1. From germline, CDR1 is SGHRS and CDR2 YFSETQ. J gave up 0 bases and V 4 bases, and 2 bases lay outside the gene matches. CDR3 length equals 14 residues. The DNA for the CDR3 is TGCGCCAGCAGCGGGGACAGCAGCACAGATACGCAGTATTTT. The encoded protein is CASSGDSSTDTQYF. Full variable domain (missing parts from reference TRBV5-1 and TRBJ2-3): KAGVTQTPRYLIKTRGQQVTLSCSPISGHRSVSWYQQTPGQGLQFLFEYFSETQRNKGNFPGRFSGRQFSNSRSEMNVSTLELGDSALYLCASSGDSSTDTQYFGPGTRLTVL.

This clone was seen more than once but under ten times. This chain links TRBV6-5 with TRBJ2-7, with TRBD2 identical over 10 bases. CDR3 size: 14 residues. Germline CDR1 and CDR2: MNHEY and SVGAGI. Trimming removed 7 bases from V and 6 bases from J; junction bases left unmatched: 9. In DNA, the CDR3 is TGTGCCAGCACCAACCTAGCGGGGGTAAGCGAGCAGTACTTC. Translating gives CASTNLAGVSEQYF.

This clone showed up just a few times. This chain uses TRBV18 with TRBJ2-7, with TRBD2 as a possible D gene (6 bases). Trimming pared 0 bases from V and 3 bases from J, leaving 15 bases between. Germline CDR1 and CDR2: KGHSH and LQKENI. This CDR3 spans 16 amino acids. The CDR3 DNA sequence: TGTGCCAGCTCACCACCGACCGGGCGGGGTGTCTACGAGCAGTACTTC. Protein product: CASSPPTGRGVYEQYF. Supplemented by reference TRBV18 and TRBJ2-7, the full variable domain reads NAGVMQNPRHLVRRRGQEARLRCSPMKGHSHVYWYRQLPEEGLKFMVYLQKENIIDESGMPKERFSAEFPKEGPSILRIQQVVRGDSAAYFCASSPPTGRGVYEQYFGPGTRLTVT.

This clone appeared a few times. The chain joins TRBV29-1 to TRBJ2-7; D is perhaps TRBD2 (5 bases). V was clipped by 3 bases and J by 7 bases, with 10 bases between them. Germline V lookup: CDR1 SQVTM, CDR2 ANQGSEA. This CDR3 comprises 11 residues. CDR3: CSVDRTGEQYF. Written as DNA, the CDR3 is TGCAGCGTTGACCGGACGGGAGAGCAGTACTTC.

This chain uses TRBV4-3 with TRBJ1-1, with 8 bases matching TRBD1. The CDR3 is 17 amino acids. Per the germline V gene, CDR1 is LGHNA and CDR2 is YSLEER. With V trimmed by 2 bases and J by 0 bases, 8 bases remained unmatched. The CDR3 protein is CASSQQPRQGMNTEAFF. CDR3 in DNA: TGCGCCAGCAGCCAACAACCAAGACAGGGGATGAACACTGAAGCTTTCTTT.

J is TRBJ2-7 and V is TRBV6-1; D remains unclear. The CDR3 runs 11 residues. The germline CDR1 and CDR2 sequences are MNHNS and SASEGT. Trimming removed 6 bases from V and 2 bases from J, with 5 bases in between. Here the CDR3 reads CASRATYEQYF. CDR3 nucleotide sequence: TGTGCCAGCAGAGCGACCTACGAGCAGTACTTC.

The genes are TRBV18 and TRBJ2-1; TRBD1 is a possible D gene (8 bases). With 6 bases removed from V and 15 bases from J, the gap between germline ends came to 21 bases. The CDR3 has 13 amino acids. Germline CDR1 reads KGHSH; CDR2 reads LQKENI. CDR3 residues: CASSLTLDREGFF. The CDR3 DNA is TGTGCCAGCTCGCTTACTCTGGACAGGGAGGGGTTCTTC.